This TCR beta chain emerged from a study of monozygotic twins with inflammatory bowel disease. Study conclusions and caveats: The existence of one strong signal or clonotype linked to IBD lacked support.

The germline gives CDR1 KGHSH, CDR2 LQKENI. The CDR3 contains 12 residues. Of note for this clonotype: Its antigen remains unknown.

Blood was drawn at more than 2 ml per donor. Each TCR library consumed about 3,700 ng of total RNA. TCRdb reprocessed the 5' RACE reads; each CDR3 protein has one entry and no DNA is given. Recorded for this sample: about 210,000 distinct CDR3 sequences. The source of this sequence is a human donor with ulcerative colitis or Crohn's disease, or a healthy co-twin of an affected twin (not recorded which). The chain links TRBV18 to TRBJ1-1. Material for sequencing was blood. The CDR3 sequence is CASSQLNTEAFF.